This T cell receptor (beta chain) is from a study of CD8 T cells in ankylosing spondylitis. General study findings and limits: According to the report, clones linked to the disease were significantly enriched in matched synovial fluid samples taken from ankylosing spondylitis patients. A TCR beta motif made of eight highly homologous variants seemed typical of ankylosing spondylitis blood.

TCRdb re-derived calls from the 5' RACE reads in MiXCR, one entry per CDR3 protein. The sample lists 250,000 to 300,000 distinct CDR3 sequences; 20% were seen once. Looked up from germline, CDR1 is MNHEY and CDR2 is SVGEGT. The CDR3 spans 13 residues. V lost 10 bases and J lost 7, with 16 bases in between. This clonotype was counted only a few times. Its antigen remains unknown. The source is a male donor with ankylosing spondylitis or in good health (not recorded which). The sample consisted of blood, either unsorted or a sorted T cell fraction (not recorded which). The chain employs TRBV6-2 or TRBV6-3 and TRBJ2-2; D not resolved. CDR3 loop: CATRPNSFGELFF. The CDR3 DNA is TGTGCCACCAGGCCTAATTCTTTCGGGGAGCTGTTTTTT.